These 10 T cell receptor beta chains were all obtained from the same sample, sequenced in a study of beta chain features in type 1 diabetes. Study conclusions and caveats: TCRB CDR3s were moderately but significantly shorter in Type 1 diabetes patients in all four CD4+ subsets.

No cognate antigen is known for these TCRs. The isolated RNA, all of it, was reverse transcribed, so expressed TCRB transcripts were what got sequenced. TCRdb's table, derived via immunoSEQ multiplex PCR, lists solely in-frame clones and lacks some. The top ten clones hold 0.4% to 0.55% of a sample with about 150,000 clones, around 10% of them seen once. The specimen was central memory CD4+ T cells from blood. The origin of the receptors is a man younger than 40 with type 1 diabetes.

The chain employs TRBV5-1 and TRBJ2-2; D perhaps matches TRBD1 (6 bases). V lost 0 bases to trimming and J lost 6 bases, with 18 bases between them. The length of the CDR3 is 17 residues. The germline gives CDR1 SGHRS, CDR2 YFSETQ. CDR3 nucleotides: TGCGCCAGCAGCTTGGCCCCACAGGGTATGTCAGCCGGGGAGCTGTTTTTT. Translated: CASSLAPQGMSAGELFF.

The chain joins TRBV7-2 to TRBJ2-2; unclear D gene. This CDR3 is built from 18 residues. Germline CDR1 reads SGHTA; CDR2 reads FQGNSA. With 1 base removed from V and 0 bases from J, the gap between germline ends came to 15 bases. Here the CDR3 DNA reads TGTGCCAGCAGCTTAGAGATGTCCAGCGCCACGAACACCGGGGAGCTGTTTTTT. Translated: CASSLEMSSATNTGELFF.

This clone was detected a few times. The CDR3 here is CASSLAGGVRNEQFF. The DNA for the CDR3 is TGTGCCAGCAGCTTAGCTGGGGGGGTCCGCAATGAGCAGTTCTTC. This chain links TRBV7-2 with TRBJ2-1, with 7 bases that match TRBD2. The CDR3 spans 15 residues. The V gene end was trimmed by 0 bases and the J gene end by 6 bases; junction bases not matched to a gene: 5. Germline CDR1 and CDR2: SGHTA and FQGNSA.

The CDR3 DNA sequence: TGTGCCAGCAGCTCGTTGGGACTAGCGGGAAAGCAGTTCTTC. Residues: CASSSLGLAGKQFF. This chain uses TRBV7-3 with TRBJ2-1; 13 nucleotides agree with TRBD2. Trimming removed 4 bases from V and 11 bases from J; junction bases left unmatched: 5. This CDR3 comprises 14 residues. Germline V gene sequence: CDR1 SGHTA, CDR2 FQGTGA. Complete variable domain (other parts from reference TRBV7-3 and TRBJ2-1): GAGVSQTPSNKVTEKGKYVELRCDPISGHTALYWYRQSLGQGPEFLIYFQGTGAADDSGLPNDRFFAVRPEGSVSTLKIQRTERGDSAVYLCASSSLGLAGKQFFGPGTRLTVL.

This clone was picked up a small number of times. This sequence joins TRBV9 and TRBJ2-1; 7 bases are shared with TRBD1. V lost 0 bases, J lost 6 bases, and 3 bases stayed unmatched. The CDR3 is made up of 14 amino acids. The germline gives CDR1 SGDLS, CDR2 YYNGEE. DNA of the CDR3: TGTGCCAGCAGCGTAGGGGACAGACGCAATGAGCAGTTCTTC. This codes for CASSVGDRRNEQFF.

The chain recombines TRBV4-2 with TRBJ2-7; 9 nucleotides agree with TRBD2. Germline values: CDR1 LGHNA, CDR2 YNFKEQ. J was trimmed by 6 bases and V by 1 base; bases with no gene match: 10. The CDR3 totals 16 residues. This CDR3 is CASSQGLAGVSGEQYF. In DNA, the CDR3 is TGTGCCAGCAGCCAAGGATTAGCGGGAGTTAGTGGCGAGCAGTACTTC.

This chain joins TRBV5-6 and TRBJ1-1, with no clear D. CDR3 size: 13 residues. With 3 bases removed from V and 4 bases from J, the gap between germline ends came to 10 bases. From germline, CDR1 is SGHDT and CDR2 YYEEEE. The CDR3 DNA follows: TGTGCCAGCAGCTCCGGGAAGGGCACTGAAGCTTTCTTT. This encodes CASSSGKGTEAFF.

This chain links TRBV6-4 with TRBJ2-3; a weak D match, TRBD1 (5 bases). V was cut by 6 bases and J by 3 bases, with 13 bases left in between. The CDR3 length is 14 residues. The V gene's germline CDR1 is MRHNA and CDR2 SNTAGT. CDR3 bases: TGTGCCAGCAGCCCCTCGACAGCAACAGATACGCAGTATTTT. It codes for CASSPSTATDTQYF.

The chain has TRBV5-5 and TRBJ1-1; D remains unclear. V dropped 4 bases and J dropped 4 bases, with 14 bases sitting between them. Germline V gives CDR1 SGHKS, CDR2 YYEKEE (reference sequence). The CDR3 consists of 14 residues. The CDR3 spells CASSNFWQSTEAFF. The CDR3 region has the DNA TGTGCCAGCAGCAATTTTTGGCAGTCCACTGAAGCTTTCTTT.

The genes are TRBV12-5 and TRBJ2-3; 10 bases map to TRBD1. From germline, CDR1 is LGHNT and CDR2 FRNRAP. Unmatched junction bases numbered 7, after V lost 5 bases and J lost 5 bases. This CDR3 contains 15 residues. In nucleotides, the CDR3 is TGTGCTAGTGGTATCGGACAGGGGGGAGGAGATACGCAGTATTTT. It is translated as CASGIGQGGGDTQYF. Based on the CDR3 plus reference TRBV12-5 and TRBJ2-3, the full variable domain is DARVTQTPRHKVTEMGQEVTMRCQPILGHNTVFWYRQTMMQGLELLAYFRNRAPLDDSGMPKDRFSAEMPDATLATLKIQPSEPRDSAVYFCASGIGQGGGDTQYFGPGTRLTVL.